This note documents a single T cell receptor (beta chain) sequence. There is no known antigen for this receptor. It has no much larger one-base neighbor in the sample; base qualities were not kept. The data originate from a study of blood T cell repertoires in COVID-19 (dated by TCRdb to 2020 to 2022). About the study as a whole: Samples covering the acute and convalescent phases of COVID-19 were provided by collaborators in the United States, Italy and Spain. The dataset comprised deeply sampled blood TCRbeta repertoires from subjects exposed to, actively infected with, or recovered from COVID-19. The repertoires were released in a freely available public database intended as a resource for research on the immune response to SARS-CoV-2. Where available, HLA class I and class II types were obtained from metadata supplied by the sample provider rather than from assay-based typing. The material from the prospective study consisted of cDNA or gDNA derived from T cells, B-cell-depleted T cells, or PBMCs. Samples were obtained from the ongoing ImmuneRACE study (first 160 participants) and from about 1,300 subjects provided by 6 global collaborators. The sample metadata nearly always contained a de-identified subject ID, COVID-19 status, age in years and sex.

General findings and caveats noted by the study authors: The amount of clinical and demographic metadata varied by source and participant and was provided uncurated.

Collaborating institutions collected whole blood in K2EDTA tubes following their own protocols. Collaborator samples were shipped for TCRbeta analysis as frozen whole blood, isolated PBMCs, or DNA extracted from either sample type. The germline V and J ends show losses of 7 bases and 3 bases respectively, and no gene match explains 1 base of the junction. CDR1 and CDR2, per the germline V gene, are ENHRY and SYGVKD. The CDR3 sequence holds 12 residues, the cysteine and phenylalanine included. Solely the CDR3 DNA is kept, with 36 bases framed from the first base. TCRbeta CDR3 regions were amplified from genomic DNA using the immunoSEQ Assay, a bias-controlled multiplex PCR. From the authors' description of their analysis: The number of nucleated cells in each sample was estimated by amplification of reference gene primers within the assay. To quantify the absolute abundance of each unique TCRbeta CDR3 rearrangement, sequence reads were collapsed and filtered. For each sample, productive Simpson clonality was calculated as the square root of Simpson's diversity index across productive rearrangements. Here the immuneACCESS table is served through TCRdb, limited to in-frame sequences with V and J called. Missing clones are a known gap in these copies; in checked studies unresolved V genes cover under half, and the rest lacks a known reason. That table gives V, J and clone size, and the DNA gave D and trimming. This sample lists 65,000 to 90,000 clones; roughly 85% were detected once. The ten most abundant clones make up around a quarter of the sample.

Sequenced input: peripheral blood. The source is a man aged 55 to 70 with active or convalescent COVID-19. The V gene is TRBV10-3 and the J gene is TRBJ2-7, with 9 middle bases fitting TRBD1. The DNA sequence is TGTGCCATCAAGGGACAGGGCTACGAGCAGTACTTC. It specifies CAIKGQGYEQYF.